This T cell receptor (beta chain) is drawn from a study of T cell responses to AZD1222 COVID-19 vaccine. V dropped 1 base and J dropped 8 bases, with 9 bases sitting between them. This CDR3 is built from 13 residues. Germline V gene sequence: CDR1 KGHSH, CDR2 LQKENI. The assay was immunoSEQ multiplex PCR, and TCRdb's table has in-frame clones only and misses some. The sample consists of 150,000 to 250,000 clones, approximately 93% of them appearing once. Material: peripheral blood, obtained 28 days after the second AZD1222 dose. The TCR sequence derives from an adult who received the AZD1222 COVID-19 vaccine. The chain couples TRBV18 to TRBJ1-5, with no clear D. The CDR3 sequence is CASSPRRVEPQHF. The CDR3 nucleotides are TGTGCCAGCTCACCACGTCGGGTGGAGCCCCAGCATTTT.